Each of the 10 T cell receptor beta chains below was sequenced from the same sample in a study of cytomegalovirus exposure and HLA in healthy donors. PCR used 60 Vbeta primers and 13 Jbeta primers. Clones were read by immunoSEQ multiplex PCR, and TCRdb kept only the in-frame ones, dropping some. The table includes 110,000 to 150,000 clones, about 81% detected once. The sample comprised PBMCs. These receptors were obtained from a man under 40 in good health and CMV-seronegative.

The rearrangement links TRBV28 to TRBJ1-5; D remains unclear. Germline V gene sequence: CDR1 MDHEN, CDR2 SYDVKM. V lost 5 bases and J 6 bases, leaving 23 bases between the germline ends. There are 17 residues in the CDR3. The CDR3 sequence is CASSPELMGGRIQPQHF. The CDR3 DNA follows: TGTGCCAGCAGTCCAGAGCTAATGGGAGGTCGGATTCAGCCCCAGCATTTT.

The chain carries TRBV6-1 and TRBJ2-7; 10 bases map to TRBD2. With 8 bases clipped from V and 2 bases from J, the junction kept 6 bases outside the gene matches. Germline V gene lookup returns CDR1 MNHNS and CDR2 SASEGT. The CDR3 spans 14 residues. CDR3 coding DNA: TGTGCCAGCCTCATAGGACTAGCGGCCTACGAGCAGTACTTC. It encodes CASLIGLAAYEQYF.

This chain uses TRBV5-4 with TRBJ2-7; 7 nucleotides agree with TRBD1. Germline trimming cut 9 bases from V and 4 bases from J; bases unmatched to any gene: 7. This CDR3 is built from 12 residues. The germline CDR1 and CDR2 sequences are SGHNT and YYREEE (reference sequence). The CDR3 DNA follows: TGTGCCACAATGAAACAGGGGTACGAGCAGTACTTC. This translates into CATMKQGYEQYF.

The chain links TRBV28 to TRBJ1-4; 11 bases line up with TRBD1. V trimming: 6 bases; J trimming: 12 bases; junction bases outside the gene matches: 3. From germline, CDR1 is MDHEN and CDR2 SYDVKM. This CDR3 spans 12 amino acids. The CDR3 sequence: CASRGTGGELFF. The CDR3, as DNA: TGTGCCAGCAGGGGGACAGGGGGAGAACTGTTTTTT. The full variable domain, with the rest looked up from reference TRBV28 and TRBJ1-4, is DVKVTQSSRYLVKRTGEKVFLECVQDMDHENMFWYRQDPGLGLRLIYFSYDVKMKEKGDIPEGYSVSREKKERFSLILESASTNQTSMYLCASRGTGGELFFGSGTQLSVL.

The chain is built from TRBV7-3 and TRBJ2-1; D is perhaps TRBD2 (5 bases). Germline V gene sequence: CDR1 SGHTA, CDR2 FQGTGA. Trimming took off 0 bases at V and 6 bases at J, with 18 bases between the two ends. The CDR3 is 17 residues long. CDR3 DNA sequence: TGTGCCAGCAGCTTAACGGTGGGCGGGTCCTACCCCAATGAGCAGTTCTTC. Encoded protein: CASSLTVGGSYPNEQFF.

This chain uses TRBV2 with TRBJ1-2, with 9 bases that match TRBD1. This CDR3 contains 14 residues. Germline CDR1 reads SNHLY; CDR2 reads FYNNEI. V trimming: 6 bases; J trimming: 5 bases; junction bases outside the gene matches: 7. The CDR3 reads CASRLGQGDYGYTF. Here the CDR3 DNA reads TGTGCCAGCAGGCTGGGACAGGGAGATTATGGCTACACCTTC.

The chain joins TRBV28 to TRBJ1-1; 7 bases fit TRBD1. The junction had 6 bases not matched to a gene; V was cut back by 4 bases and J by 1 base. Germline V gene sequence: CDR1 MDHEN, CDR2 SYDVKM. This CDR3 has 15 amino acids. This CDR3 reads CASSSPGTENTEAFF. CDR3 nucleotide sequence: TGTGCCAGCAGTTCCCCCGGGACAGAGAACACTGAAGCTTTCTTT.

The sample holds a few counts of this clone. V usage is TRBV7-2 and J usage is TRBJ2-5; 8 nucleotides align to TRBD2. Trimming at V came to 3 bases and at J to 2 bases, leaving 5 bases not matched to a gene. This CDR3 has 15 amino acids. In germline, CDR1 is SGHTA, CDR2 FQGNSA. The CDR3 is CASSFNGGDQETQYF. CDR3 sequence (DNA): TGTGCCAGCAGCTTTAACGGGGGGGATCAAGAGACCCAGTACTTC. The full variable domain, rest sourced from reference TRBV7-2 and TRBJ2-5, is GAGVSQSPSNKVTEKGKDVELRCDPISGHTALYWYRQSLGQGLEFLIYFQGNSAPDKSGLPSDRFSAERTGGSVSTLTIQRTQQEDSAVYLCASSFNGGDQETQYFGPGTRLLVL.

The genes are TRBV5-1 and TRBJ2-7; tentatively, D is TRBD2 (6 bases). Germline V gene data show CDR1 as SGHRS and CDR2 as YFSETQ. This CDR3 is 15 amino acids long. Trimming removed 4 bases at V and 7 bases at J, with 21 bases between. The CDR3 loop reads CASSPGETSPREQYF. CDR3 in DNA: TGCGCCAGCAGCCCGGGGGAGACAAGTCCTAGGGAGCAGTACTTC.

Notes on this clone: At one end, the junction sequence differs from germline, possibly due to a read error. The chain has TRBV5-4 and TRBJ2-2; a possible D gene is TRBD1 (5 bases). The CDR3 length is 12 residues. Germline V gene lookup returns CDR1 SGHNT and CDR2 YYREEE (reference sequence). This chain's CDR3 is CASSLDTGELFF. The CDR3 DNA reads TGTGCCAGCAGTTTGGACACGGGGGAGCTGTTTTTT.